A selection of T cell receptor beta chains follows, all from one sample in a study of STAT5B mutations in CD4+ large granular lymphocyte leukemia. Sequencing used immunoSEQ multiplex PCR; TCRdb keeps in-frame clones, though not all of them. Altogether some 30,000 clones are present, about two thirds being singletons, with the ten largest covering roughly 1%. The material sequenced was CD4+ T cells from blood buffy coats. These receptors were collected from a human donor in good health. The CDR3 runs from the conserved cysteine through the conserved F or W. The D gene is left open where the match is weak. Not all rows give a size; the values are once, few, many and, for expanded clones, a class.

CDR3: CASRNRGGPHTEAFF
DNA: TGTGCCAGCAGGAACCGCGGGGGCCCCCACACTGAAGCTTTCTTT
J: TRBJ1-1
V: TRBV28
size: NA
D: NA

CDR3: CSVSHTNEQFF
DNA: TGCAGTGTTTCGCACACGAATGAGCAGTTCTTC
J: TRBJ2-1
V: TRBV20-1
size: NA
D: NA

CDR3: CASSQDSGSFAEQFF
DNA: TGCGCCAGCAGCCAAGATAGCGGGAGTTTTGCTGAGCAGTTCTTC
J: TRBJ2-1
V: TRBV4-3
size: NA
D: TRBD2

CDR3: CSVRTGNQPQHF
DNA: TGCAGCGTTCGTACAGGAAACCAGCCCCAGCATTTT
J: TRBJ1-5
V: TRBV29-1
size: few
D: NA

CDR3: CAWSVFGRADQPQHF
DNA: TGTGCCTGGAGTGTATTCGGAAGAGCGGATCAGCCCCAGCATTTT
J: TRBJ1-5
V: TRBV30
size: NA
D: NA

CDR3: CASNPGGGGANVLTF
DNA: TGTGCCAGCAATCCAGGGGGCGGTGGGGCCAACGTCCTGACTTTC
J: TRBJ2-6
V: TRBV2
size: NA
D: TRBD1

CDR3: CASSLLQGAGETQYF
DNA: TGCGCCAGCAGCCTCCTACAGGGGGCAGGGGAGACCCAGTACTTC
J: TRBJ2-5
V: TRBV4-3
size: once
D: TRBD1

CDR3: CASSLMWSPGQGDQPQHF
DNA: TGTGCCAGCAGTTTAATGTGGTCCCCGGGACAAGGGGATCAGCCCCAGCATTTT
J: TRBJ1-5
V: TRBV27
size: NA
D: NA

CDR3: CASGRTNYGYTF
DNA: TGTGCCAGCGGCCGTACTAACTATGGCTACACCTTC
J: TRBJ1-2
V: TRBV7-2
size: few
D: NA

CDR3: CASSLRTDEAFF
DNA: TGTGCCAGCAGCCTCCGGACCGATGAAGCTTTCTTT
J: TRBJ1-1
V: TRBV7-9
size: NA
D: NA

CDR3: CASSLVLTGVGGYTF
DNA: TGTGCCAGCAGCTTAGTACTGACAGGGGTTGGCGGCTACACCTTC
J: TRBJ1-2
V: TRBV7-2
size: once
D: TRBD1

CDR3: CASRVGGPSNQPQHF
DNA: TGTGCCAGCAGAGTTGGGGGGCCTAGCAATCAGCCCCAGCATTTT
J: TRBJ1-5
V: TRBV28
size: few
D: NA

CDR3: CASSLVRTEAFF
DNA: TGTGCCAGCAGTTTAGTCCGCACTGAAGCTTTCTTT
J: TRBJ1-1
V: TRBV28
size: NA
D: NA

CDR3: CASSQGVKGIRETQYF
DNA: TGTGCCAGCAGTCAAGGAGTCAAGGGAATCAGAGAGACCCAGTACTTC
J: TRBJ2-5
V: TRBV14
size: NA
D: NA

CDR3: CASSLYTSTDTQYF
DNA: TGTGCCAGCAGCTTATACACCAGCACAGATACGCAGTATTTT
J: TRBJ2-3
V: TRBV11-3
size: NA
D: NA

CDR3: CASSWTGTGFSYEQYF
DNA: TGCGCCAGCAGCTGGACCGGGACAGGGTTCTCCTACGAGCAGTACTTC
J: TRBJ2-7
V: TRBV5-1
size: NA
D: TRBD1

CDR3: CASSLREVNYGYTF
DNA: TGCGCCAGCAGCCTCCGTGAGGTTAACTATGGCTACACCTTC
J: TRBJ1-2
V: TRBV4-3
size: NA
D: NA

CDR3: CASSLSTSGEQFF
DNA: TGTGCCAGCAGCTTGTCCACCTCGGGTGAGCAGTTCTTC
J: TRBJ2-1
V: TRBV7-7
size: NA
D: NA

CDR3: CASSLRGFGTEAFF
DNA: TGTGCCAGCAGCTTGAGGGGATTCGGCACTGAAGCTTTCTTT
J: TRBJ1-1
V: TRBV5-6
size: NA
D: NA

CDR3: CASSFARQYAYEQYF
DNA: TGTGCCAGCAGCTTTGCCAGGCAATATGCCTACGAGCAGTACTTC
J: TRBJ2-7
V: TRBV11-2
size: NA
D: NA

CDR3: CASSQDLGGGSYTGELFF
DNA: TGTGCCAGCAGCCAAGATCTTGGCGGGGGGTCCTACACCGGGGAGCTGTTTTTT
J: TRBJ2-2
V: TRBV4-2
size: NA
D: TRBD2

CDR3: CASSWAGEVTGELFF
DNA: TGTGCCAGTAGTTGGGCGGGGGAAGTAACCGGGGAGCTGTTTTTT
J: TRBJ2-2
V: TRBV19
size: NA
D: TRBD2

CDR3: CASSSDSGANVLTF
DNA: TGTGCCAGCAGCTCTGACTCTGGGGCCAACGTCCTGACTTTC
J: TRBJ2-6
V: TRBV7-3
size: few
D: NA

CDR3: CASSTDRTLEQYF
DNA: TGTGCCAGCAGCACCGACAGGACCCTCGAGCAGTACTTC
J: TRBJ2-7
V: TRBV5-6
size: NA
D: NA

CDR3: CASRPHGPYEQYF
DNA: TGTGCCAGCAGACCCCACGGACCCTACGAGCAGTACTTC
J: TRBJ2-7
V: TRBV6-6
size: NA
D: NA

CDR3: CASSLGIAGDF
DNA: TGTGCCAGCAGCTTAGGGATAGCGGGCGACTTC
J: TRBJ2-5
V: TRBV7-9
size: NA
D: TRBD2

CDR3: CASSKGVRPTGNTIYF
DNA: TGTGCCAGCAGCAAAGGTGTCCGGCCGACTGGAAACACCATATATTTT
J: TRBJ1-3
V: TRBV21-1
size: few
D: NA

CDR3: CASSQMTGSSGANVLTF
DNA: TGCGCCAGCAGCCAAATGACAGGGTCTTCTGGGGCCAACGTCCTGACTTTC
J: TRBJ2-6
V: TRBV4-1
size: NA
D: TRBD1

CDR3: CASSQSLWGGINNQPQHF
DNA: TGCGCCAGCAGTCAATCCTTGTGGGGGGGGATTAACAATCAGCCCCAGCATTTT
J: TRBJ1-5
V: TRBV23-1
size: NA
D: NA

CDR3: CASSGTRTGNTEAFF
DNA: TGTGCCAGTAGTGGGACCCGGACAGGTAACACTGAAGCTTTCTTT
J: TRBJ1-1
V: TRBV19
size: NA
D: TRBD1

CDR3: CASSLNYGGASRDGYTF
DNA: TGTGCCAGCAGCTTGAATTACGGGGGCGCCTCGCGAGATGGCTACACCTTC
J: TRBJ1-2
V: TRBV5-4
size: NA
D: NA

CDR3: CASSLGTTSGRYNQETQYF
DNA: TGTGCCAGCAGCTTAGGTACGACTAGCGGGAGGTACAACCAAGAGACCCAGTACTTC
J: TRBJ2-5
V: TRBV11-3
size: once
D: TRBD2

CDR3: CASSDHLGSNQPQHF
DNA: TGTGCCAGCAGCGACCACTTGGGTAGCAATCAGCCCCAGCATTTT
J: TRBJ1-5
V: TRBV7-2
size: NA
D: NA

CDR3: CASTTEGEATEAFF
DNA: TGTGCCAGCACGACGGAGGGGGAGGCCACTGAAGCTTTCTTT
J: TRBJ1-1
V: TRBV9
size: few
D: NA

CDR3: CASSALGSGVANEQFF
DNA: TGTGCCAGCAGCGCGTTAGGTAGCGGGGTAGCCAATGAGCAGTTCTTC
J: TRBJ2-1
V: TRBV5-6
size: NA
D: TRBD2

CDR3: CASSESGGVHGYTF
DNA: TGCGCCAGCAGTGAGTCGGGAGGCGTCCATGGCTACACCTTC
J: TRBJ1-2
V: TRBV10-1
size: few
D: NA

CDR3: CASSHWNTEAFF
DNA: TGTGCCAGCAGTCATTGGAACACTGAAGCTTTCTTT
J: TRBJ1-1
V: TRBV28
size: NA
D: NA

CDR3: CASSVRDRGNSPLHF
DNA: TGTGCCAGCAGTGTCCGGGACAGGGGTAATTCACCCCTCCACTTT
J: TRBJ1-6
V: TRBV6-6
size: few
D: TRBD1

CDR3: CASSLEGPQETQYF
DNA: TGCGCCAGCAGCTTGGAAGGGCCTCAAGAGACCCAGTACTTC
J: TRBJ2-5
V: TRBV5-1
size: once
D: NA

CDR3: CASVGQGGDEQYF
DNA: TGCGCCAGCGTGGGACAGGGAGGGGACGAGCAGTACTTC
J: TRBJ2-7
V: TRBV10-2
size: NA
D: TRBD1

CDR3: CATRWGRGTEAFF
DNA: TGTGCCACCAGGTGGGGCCGGGGCACTGAAGCTTTCTTT
J: TRBJ1-1
V: TRBV15
size: NA
D: NA

CDR3: CASRDRNTGELFF
DNA: TGTGCCAGCAGGGACAGGAACACCGGGGAGCTGTTTTTT
J: TRBJ2-2
V: TRBV7-3
size: once
D: NA

CDR3: CASSPRYAGVKGQYF
DNA: TGTGCCAGCAGCCCCCGGTATGCGGGAGTAAAAGGGCAGTACTTC
J: TRBJ2-7
V: TRBV7-2
size: NA
D: TRBD2

CDR3: CASIPDRSTDTQYF
DNA: TGTGCCAGCATCCCGGACAGGAGCACAGATACGCAGTATTTT
J: TRBJ2-3
V: TRBV28
size: NA
D: TRBD1

CDR3: CASSRTGGNYGYTF
DNA: TGTGCCAGCAGTCGGACAGGGGGCAACTATGGCTACACCTTC
J: TRBJ1-2
V: TRBV5-5
size: once
D: TRBD1

CDR3: CSVEDPSFGADTQYF
DNA: TGCAGCGTTGAAGATCCTAGTTTCGGAGCAGATACGCAGTATTTT
J: TRBJ2-3
V: TRBV29-1
size: NA
D: NA

CDR3: CASSTSGSYEQYF
DNA: TGTGCCAGCAGCACCAGCGGCTCCTACGAGCAGTACTTC
J: TRBJ2-7
V: TRBV7-2
size: NA
D: NA

CDR3: CEVRHNYGYTF
DNA: TGTGAGGTAAGGCATAACTATGGCTACACCTTC
J: TRBJ1-2
V: TRBV7-7
size: NA
D: NA

CDR3: CASSLGKSGAEQFF
DNA: TGTGCCAGCAGCTTAGGGAAGAGCGGGGCAGAGCAGTTCTTC
J: TRBJ2-1
V: TRBV7-2
size: few
D: TRBD2